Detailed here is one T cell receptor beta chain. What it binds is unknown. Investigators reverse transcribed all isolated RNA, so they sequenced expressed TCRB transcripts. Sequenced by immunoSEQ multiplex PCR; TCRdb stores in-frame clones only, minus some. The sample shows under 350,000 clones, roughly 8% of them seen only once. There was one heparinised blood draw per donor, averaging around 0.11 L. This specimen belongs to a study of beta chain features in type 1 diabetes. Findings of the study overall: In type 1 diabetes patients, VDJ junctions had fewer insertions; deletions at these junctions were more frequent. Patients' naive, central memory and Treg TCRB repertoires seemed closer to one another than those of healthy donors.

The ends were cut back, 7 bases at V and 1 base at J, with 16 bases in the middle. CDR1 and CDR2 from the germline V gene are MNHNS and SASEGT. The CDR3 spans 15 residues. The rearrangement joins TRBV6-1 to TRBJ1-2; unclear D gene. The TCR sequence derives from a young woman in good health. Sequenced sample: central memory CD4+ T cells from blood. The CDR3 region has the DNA TGTGCCAGCACCAACGACCTACAGAGTAACTATGGCTACACCTTC. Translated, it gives CASTNDLQSNYGYTF.